One and the same sample provided the 25 T cell receptor beta chains below, sequenced in a study of blood T cell repertoires in COVID-19. Only in-frame clones appear in the TCRdb table, and some are missing; sequencing was by immunoSEQ multiplex PCR. The data show about 74,000 clones, with around 88% seen just once and approximately 2% held by the top ten. Sequenced sample: peripheral blood. The origin of the receptors is a woman older than 75 with active or convalescent COVID-19.

A remark on this clone: Other DNA variants within this sample encode the same CDR3. The gene calls are TRBV18 and TRBJ1-5, with a tentative D call TRBD1 (6 bases). V lost 2 bases and J lost 7, with 9 bases in between. The length of the CDR3 is 13 residues. Germline V gene data show CDR1 as KGHSH and CDR2 as LQKENI. As DNA, the CDR3 is TGTGCCAGCTCACCAGGGGGCGACCAGCCCCAGCATTTT. Translated, it gives CASSPGGDQPQHF.

The chain links TRBV3-1 (or the pseudogene TRBV3-2) to TRBJ2-3, with D hard to call. This CDR3 region has 15 residues. Germline assignment: CDR1 LGHDT and CDR2 YNNKEL (reference sequence). Between the trimmed V and J ends, which lost 4 bases and 6 bases, there was a span of 17 bases. CDR3 amino acids: CASSPTVAAGDTQYF. CDR3 nucleotide sequence: TGTGCCAGCAGCCCAACTGTGGCGGCCGGGGATACGCAGTATTTT.

V gene TRBV7-2 combines with J gene TRBJ2-7; 9 positions agree with TRBD1. Germline CDR1 reads SGHTA; CDR2 reads FQGNSA. The CDR3 has 14 residues. V dropped 5 bases and J dropped 4; count of bases not matched to a gene: 6. The CDR3 region has the DNA TGTGCCAGCAGCCCCCGGGACAGGGTTTACGAGCAGTACTTC. This codes for CASSPRDRVYEQYF.

This chain uses TRBV12-3 or TRBV12-4 with TRBJ1-5; the D gene is possibly TRBD1 (6 bases). Trimming pared 6 bases from V and 5 bases from J, leaving 11 bases between. The CDR3 is made up of 13 amino acids. The CDR3 sequence: CASRWGHDQPQHF. DNA of the CDR3: TGTGCCAGCAGGTGGGGGCACGATCAGCCCCAGCATTTT.

The rearrangement links TRBV30 to TRBJ1-4; the D gene is possibly TRBD1 (5 bases). From germline, CDR1 is GTSNPN and CDR2 SVGIG (reference sequence). The CDR3 is made up of 16 amino acids. V was clipped by 0 bases and J by 5 bases, with 16 bases between them. CDR3 amino acids: CAWSVRGRGRNEKLFF. The CDR3 nucleotides are TGTGCCTGGAGTGTACGGGGGAGGGGAAGGAATGAAAAACTGTTTTTT.

The V gene is TRBV29-1, the J gene TRBJ1-1; 8 positions match TRBD1. Germline V gene lookup returns CDR1 SQVTM and CDR2 ANQGSEA. This CDR3 contains 12 residues. The V gene end was trimmed by 5 bases and the J gene end by 4 bases; junction bases not matched to a gene: 3. The CDR3 loop reads CSVRTGFTEAFF. The CDR3 DNA is TGCAGCGTTCGGACAGGGTTCACTGAAGCTTTCTTT.

This chain uses TRBV30 with TRBJ2-3; D remains unclear. The CDR3 contains 11 residues. The germline V and J ends were trimmed by 3 bases and 5 bases, with 6 bases remaining between them. Germline CDR1 reads GTSNPN; CDR2 reads SVGIG (reference sequence). CDR3 sequence (DNA): TGTGCCTGGAGGTCTAAAGATACGCAGTATTTT. It translates to CAWRSKDTQYF.

This chain uses TRBV6-2 or TRBV6-3 with TRBJ2-7; 7 nucleotides match TRBD2. Trimming removed 2 bases from V and 3 bases from J; junction bases left unmatched: 7. The CDR3 is 15 amino acids. Germline V gene lookup returns CDR1 MNHEY and CDR2 SVGEGT. This chain's CDR3 is CASSYRLAENYEQYF. CDR3 DNA sequence: TGTGCCAGCAGTTACCGGCTAGCGGAAAACTACGAGCAGTACTTC.

The chain is built from TRBV21-1 and TRBJ1-1; TRBD1, the table's D call, was not compared with the DNA. TRBV21-1 is given as a pseudogene. CDR3 length: 18 amino acids. CDR3 region: CASLGKITGGATDTEAFF. CDR3 bases: TGTGCCAGCCTAGGAAAAATAACAGGGGGCGCGACGGACACTGAAGCTTTCTTT.

DNA of the CDR3: TGTGCCAGCAGCCGGGACAGCCAAGAGACCCAGTACTTC. It encodes CASSRDSQETQYF. The rearrangement uses TRBV7-9 and TRBJ2-5; 7 bases are a match to TRBD1. Germline loops: CDR1 SEHNR, CDR2 FQNEAQ (reference sequence). J was trimmed by 1 base and V by 5 bases; bases with no gene match: 1. The CDR3 runs to 13 residues.

The CDR3, as DNA: TGTGCCAGCAGCTTGGGGGGAAGGACAGGCATCATGAACACTGAAGCTTTCTTT. This encodes CASSLGGRTGIMNTEAFF. V and J are TRBV5-6 and TRBJ1-1; 7 nucleotides line up with TRBD1. The germline gives CDR1 SGHDT, CDR2 YYEEEE. The CDR3 has 18 amino acids. The ends lost 0 bases at V and 0 bases at J; junction bases unmatched: 11.

To note about this clone: The junction differs from germline at one of its ends, possibly a read error. The chain carries TRBV6-2 or TRBV6-3 and TRBJ2-1, with D possibly TRBD1 on 5 matching bases. CDR3 length equals 19 residues. Germline lookup yields CDR1 MNHEY and CDR2 SVGEGT. CDR3 in DNA: TGTGCCGGCAGTTACATGTTGGTTAGGGGCCGAGCCTCCTACAATGAGCAGTTCTTC. Its protein product is CAGSYMLVRGRASYNEQFF.

In this sample, this clone turned up once. The chain links TRBV7-2 to TRBJ2-5; possibly TRBD2 for D (6 bases). The CDR3 consists of 13 residues. Germline values: CDR1 SGHTA, CDR2 FQGNSA. Trimming took off 5 bases at V and 5 bases at J, with 12 bases between the two ends. Written as DNA, the CDR3 is TGTGCCAGCAGCCAAGGAGGGGTGGAGACCCAGTACTTC. Protein product: CASSQGGVETQYF.

This chain links TRBV11-2 with TRBJ1-6; D ambiguous. The CDR3 has 15 amino acids. Trimming pared 4 bases from V and 6 bases from J, leaving 13 bases between. Per the germline V gene, CDR1 is SGHAT and CDR2 is FQNNGV. The DNA of the CDR3 is TGTGCCAGCAGCTACGCTGGAGGAGTTAATTCACCCCTCCACTTT. Translated: CASSYAGGVNSPLHF.

The chain uses TRBV12-3 or TRBV12-4 and TRBJ2-3, with D unclear. This CDR3 has 13 amino acids. The ends were cut back, 8 bases at V and 6 bases at J, with 15 bases in the middle. The chain's CDR3 is CASYLEAGDTQYF. In DNA, the CDR3 is TGTGCCAGCTACCTTGAGGCCGGCGATACGCAGTATTTT.

V gene TRBV5-1 combines with J gene TRBJ1-4; the match to TRBD1 covers 9 bases. CDR3 length equals 15 residues. In germline, CDR1 is SGHRS, CDR2 YFSETQ. J was trimmed by 2 bases and V by 4 bases; bases with no gene match: 3. As DNA, the CDR3 is TGCGCCAGCAGCGAACAGGGGGCGACTAATGAAAAACTGTTTTTT. Translation: CASSEQGATNEKLFF.

This clone was observed a handful of times. The CDR3 DNA is TGTGCCACTATGGACAGGGCACGGACTGAAGCTTTCTTT. Amino acids: CATMDRARTEAFF. This chain joins TRBV10-3 and TRBJ1-1, with 8 bases aligning to TRBD1. Trimming at V came to 10 bases and at J to 5 bases, leaving 9 bases not matched to a gene. This CDR3 is 13 amino acids long. Germline-derived CDR1 and CDR2 are ENHRY and SYGVKD.

This clone was picked up one time. The V gene is TRBV19, the J gene TRBJ2-3, with 7 bases matching TRBD2. V shed 7 bases, J shed 1 base, and the junction held 11 bases outside the gene matches. Per germline, CDR1 LNHDA and CDR2 SQIVND (reference sequence). The CDR3 runs to 16 residues. The CDR3 DNA reads as TGTGCCAGTACCTCAACATGGGGGGGAGGCACAGATACGCAGTATTTT. Amino acid sequence: CASTSTWGGGTDTQYF.

This rearrangement joins TRBV18 to TRBJ2-5, with 12 bases identical to TRBD2. The CDR3 has 17 residues. Germline V gives CDR1 KGHSH, CDR2 LQKENI. V gave up 1 base and J gave up 2 bases; unmatched junction bases: 5. For the CDR3, the DNA is TGTGCCAGCTCACCACGAACTAGCGGGGGGCCTCAAGAGACCCAGTACTTC. It specifies CASSPRTSGGPQETQYF.

The gene calls are TRBV7-9 and TRBJ1-1; the match to TRBD1 covers 8 bases. J gave up 3 bases and V 5 bases, and 17 bases lay outside the gene matches. Germline lookup yields CDR1 SEHNR and CDR2 FQNEAQ (reference sequence). The CDR3 totals 18 residues. The CDR3 sequence: CASSPRGQGARRDTEAFF. The CDR3 nucleotides are TGTGCCAGCAGCCCAAGGGGGCAGGGGGCGAGGAGGGACACTGAAGCTTTCTTT.

The V gene is TRBV29-1, the J gene TRBJ2-5; D perhaps matches TRBD1 (6 bases). Between the trimmed V and J ends, which lost 7 bases and 2 bases, there was a span of 11 bases. The CDR3 runs to 12 residues. Germline V gene sequence: CDR1 SQVTM, CDR2 ANQGSEA. The CDR3 protein is CSAGDNQETQYF. CDR3 bases: TGCAGCGCCGGGGACAATCAAGAGACCCAGTACTTC.

CDR3 loop: CASSLIGGEAFF. DNA for the CDR3: TGTGCCAGCAGTTTAATCGGTGGTGAAGCTTTCTTT. This chain connects TRBV27 to TRBJ1-1; no clear D. The CDR3 loop spans 12 amino acids. With 2 bases removed from V and 7 bases from J, the gap between germline ends came to 8 bases. Germline-derived CDR1 and CDR2 are MNHEY and SMNVEV (reference sequence).

The chain employs TRBV9 and TRBJ1-1, with D maybe TRBD1 (5 bases). Trimming pared 4 bases from V and 1 base from J, leaving 14 bases between. CDR1 SGDLS and CDR2 YYNGEE come from the germline V gene. The length of the CDR3 is 15 residues. DNA of the CDR3: TGTGCCAGCAGCCTCGGGGGAGGGAGGAACACTGAAGCTTTCTTT. Translated, it gives CASSLGGGRNTEAFF.

The chain uses TRBV7-6 and TRBJ2-3, with 9 bases identical to TRBD2. CDR3 length: 14 residues. Germline values: CDR1 SGHVS, CDR2 FNYEAQ. With V trimmed by 5 bases and J by 1 base, 1 base remained unmatched. CDR3 protein: CASSRTSGTDTQYF. In DNA, the CDR3 is TGTGCCAGCAGCCGGACTAGCGGCACAGATACGCAGTATTTT.

V and J are TRBV4-1 and TRBJ2-5; TRBD2 aligns across 10 bases. CDR1 and CDR2 (germline): MGHRA, YSYEKL. This CDR3 comprises 18 residues. J gave up 1 base and V 4 bases, and 12 bases lay outside the gene matches. The CDR3 coding sequence is TGCGCCAGCAGCCCCCGTACTAGCGGGGACTACGGCCAAGAGACCCAGTACTTC. This sequence encodes CASSPRTSGDYGQETQYF.